Listed here are 24 T cell receptor beta chains from one sample, sequenced in a study of T cells in Graves' hyperthyroidism and ophthalmopathy. The CDR3 regions of TCR beta were amplified from RNA transcripts. Carried out on the TCR CDR3, a first-round RT-PCR used the HTBI primer set. In TCRdb, the multiplex PCR reads were re-called with MiXCR into one record per CDR3 protein. This table holds approximately 300,000 distinct CDR3 sequences, approximately 15% found once. Specimen: blood. The receptor source for this set is a woman between 55 and 75 years old with Graves' ophthalmopathy.

Many counts were recorded for this clonotype. The rearrangement links TRBV15 to TRBJ2-1; 8 bases map to TRBD1. V lost 5 bases and J lost 2; bases outside the gene matches: 2. The CDR3 spans 14 residues. Germline CDR1 LNHNV, CDR2 YYDKDF (reference sequence). CDR3 in DNA: TGTGCCACCAGCCTGACAGGGGCCTACAATGAGCAGTTCTTC. This translates into CATSLTGAYNEQFF.

The chain recombines TRBV30 with TRBJ2-7, with D unclear. The V end lost 2 bases, the J end lost 6 bases, and 17 bases lay between the germline ends. Germline-derived CDR1 and CDR2 are GTSNPN and SVGIG (reference sequence). The CDR3 contains 14 residues. CDR3 DNA: TGTGCCTGGAGTTTAACCGGGCCCATGACCGAGCAGTACTTC. It yields the protein CAWSLTGPMTEQYF.

This chain uses TRBV20-1 with TRBJ2-7; D gene unclear. Trimming took off 0 bases at V and 0 bases at J, with 6 bases between the two ends. This CDR3 region has 13 residues. Germline CDR1 DFQATT, CDR2 SNEGSKA (reference sequence). For the CDR3, the DNA is TGCAGTGCTAGAGACAGTCGCTCCTACGAGCAGTACTTC. It codes for CSARDSRSYEQYF.

This clonotype was counted at least ten times. The chain combines TRBV7-2 with TRBJ2-2; no clear D. Germline-derived CDR1 and CDR2 are SGHTA and FQGNSA. There are 13 residues in the CDR3. V shed 4 bases and J shed 5 bases, with 8 bases lying between them. In nucleotides, the CDR3 is TGTGCCAGCAGCTCCTTCCTAACCGGGGAGCTGTTTTTT. Its translation is CASSSFLTGELFF.

This clonotype has a count of ten or more. The V and J genes are TRBV12-3 or TRBV12-4 and TRBJ2-3, with 8 bases aligning to TRBD2. Trimming at V came to 5 bases and at J to 0 bases, leaving 4 bases not matched to a gene. The CDR3 length is 15 residues. CDR3 in amino acids: CASSPSGSSTDTQYF. DNA for the CDR3: TGTGCCAGCAGTCCGAGCGGGAGCAGCACAGATACGCAGTATTTT.

The rearrangement joins TRBV7-3 to TRBJ2-5; 8 positions agree with TRBD1. The V segment lost 4 bases and the J segment 6 bases; nucleotides outside the gene matches: 4. This CDR3 comprises 13 residues. The V gene's germline CDR1 is SGHTA and CDR2 FQGTGA. The CDR3, as DNA: TGTGCCAGCAGCTCACAGGGGGGCAAGACCCAGTACTTC. This translates into CASSSQGGKTQYF.

The chain combines TRBV6-1 with TRBJ1-2; D remains unclear. CDR1 and CDR2 from the germline V gene are MNHNS and SASEGT. Trimming stripped 6 bases from V and 7 bases from J, with 18 bases between. The CDR3 is 14 residues long. The CDR3 region is CASSPTGNRGGYTF. In DNA, the CDR3 is TGTGCCAGCAGCCCCACTGGGAACCGAGGTGGCTACACCTTC.

The chain employs TRBV7-2 and TRBJ2-1; D perhaps matches TRBD1 (5 bases). Germline CDR1 SGHTA, CDR2 FQGNSA. V lost 7 bases and J lost 4, with 5 bases in between. This CDR3 is 11 amino acids long. In nucleotides, the CDR3 is TGTGCCAGCAAGGGGTACAATGAGCAGTTCTTC. This translates into CASKGYNEQFF.

This clonotype was observed many times. The chain recombines TRBV7-2 with TRBJ2-3, with TRBD1 matching over 8 bases. The germline gives CDR1 SGHTA, CDR2 FQGNSA. V dropped 5 bases and J dropped 5; count of bases not matched to a gene: 3. The CDR3 spans 13 residues. The chain's CDR3 is CASSRGTGDTQYF. CDR3 nucleotides: TGTGCCAGCAGCAGGGGGACAGGAGATACGCAGTATTTT.

This clonotype was seen only a few times. The chain links TRBV4-1 to TRBJ1-4; 12 nucleotides agree with TRBD1. Germline assignment: CDR1 MGHRA and CDR2 YSYEKL. This CDR3 is built from 17 residues. Trimming removed 2 bases from V and 8 bases from J; junction bases left unmatched: 9. The CDR3 is CASSQFGLGTGGEKLFF. CDR3 coding DNA: TGCGCCAGCAGCCAATTCGGTCTCGGGACAGGGGGCGAAAAACTGTTTTTT.

This chain connects TRBV19 to TRBJ2-5, with a possible D match to TRBD1 (6 bases). CDR1 and CDR2 from the germline V gene are LNHDA and SQIVND (reference sequence). The CDR3 has 14 residues. The V gene lost 6 bases and the J gene lost 7 bases, with 18 bases spanning the gap. In nucleotides, the CDR3 is TGTGCCAGTAGCGCCGGACAGAGGCTTGGGACCCAGTACTTC. It yields the protein CASSAGQRLGTQYF.

This clonotype showed up many times. The chain has TRBV20-1 and TRBJ2-1; D perhaps matches TRBD1 (6 bases). This CDR3 contains 14 residues. From germline, CDR1 is DFQATT and CDR2 SNEGSKA (reference sequence). V dropped 3 bases and J dropped 5 bases, with 14 bases sitting between them. The CDR3 is CSASPPDRNNEQFF. The CDR3 bases are TGCAGTGCTAGTCCCCCGGACAGAAACAATGAGCAGTTCTTC.

There are many counts of this clonotype. V and J are TRBV15 and TRBJ2-5; D possibly uses TRBD1 or TRBD2 (5 bases each). The germline V and J ends were trimmed by 5 bases and 5 bases, with 12 bases remaining between them. This CDR3 has 13 residues. CDR1 and CDR2 (germline): LNHNV, YYDKDF (reference sequence). The CDR3 spells CATSYNRRETQYF. DNA for the CDR3: TGTGCCACCAGCTACAACAGGAGGGAGACCCAGTACTTC.

This clonotype was seen ten or more times. The CDR3 bases are TGTGCCAGCAGCGTGGTAGCGGGGGGAGGCGAGCAGTACTTC. Its protein product is CASSVVAGGGEQYF. The rearrangement joins TRBV9 to TRBJ2-7, with 10 bases matching TRBD2. Germline loops: CDR1 SGDLS, CDR2 YYNGEE. This CDR3 is built from 14 residues. J gave up 6 bases and V 2 bases, and 5 bases lay outside the gene matches.

A remark on this clonotype: This may come from a read error, since a much larger clone is one base off. The chain uses TRBV20-1 and TRBJ1-2, with TRBD1 matching 10 bases. The CDR3 has 14 amino acids. CDR1 and CDR2 (germline): DFQATT, SNEGSKA (reference sequence). The CDR3: CSARRQGADYDYTF. CDR3 nucleotides: TGCAGTGCTAGGCGACAGGGGGCGGACTATGACTACACCTTC.

In its sample, this clonotype was seen many times. The V and J genes are TRBV2 and TRBJ1-1; the D is unclear. Deletions cut 7 bases from V and 5 bases from J, with 8 bases between. CDR3 length equals 11 residues. From germline, CDR1 is SNHLY and CDR2 FYNNEI. The CDR3 nucleotides read TGTGCCAGCAATCCGGGGACTGAAGCTTTCTTT. Amino acid sequence: CASNPGTEAFF.

This clonotype was found a few times. V usage is TRBV6-1 and J usage is TRBJ2-4, with TRBD2 as a possible D gene (6 bases). Trimming cost V 6 bases and J 2 bases, with 11 bases left between them. Germline V gives CDR1 MNHNS, CDR2 SASEGT. The CDR3 contains 14 residues. DNA of the CDR3: TGTGCCAGCAGAGATGGAGGGCCCAAAAACATTCAGTACTTC. Translating it yields CASRDGGPKNIQYF.

This clonotype occurred many times. The rearrangement uses TRBV7-3 and TRBJ2-2; 14 bases map to TRBD2. CDR3 length: 14 residues. V lost 6 bases and J lost 6; bases outside the gene matches: 0. CDR1 is SGHTA, CDR2 FQGTGA, per germline. The CDR3 bases are TGTGCCAGCAGGACTAGCGGGAGGGCCGGGGAGCTGTTTTTT. Its protein product is CASRTSGRAGELFF.

This clonotype was observed many times. J is TRBJ2-7 and V is TRBV12-3 or TRBV12-4; 8 positions match TRBD2. V shed 6 bases, J shed 6 bases, and the junction held 16 bases outside the gene matches. The CDR3 spans 16 residues. CDR3 sequence reads: CASRSTGGGEGSEQYF. The CDR3 region has the DNA TGTGCCAGCAGGAGTACGGGGGGGGGGGAGGGTTCCGAGCAGTACTTC.

This clonotype showed up many times. The genes are TRBV7-9 and TRBJ1-1; D is undetermined. V lost 1 base, J lost 1 base, and 4 bases lay in between. CDR3 size: 13 residues. Germline assignment: CDR1 SEHNR and CDR2 FQNEAQ (reference sequence). CDR3 region: CASSLVRNTEAFF. As DNA, the CDR3 is TGTGCCAGCAGCTTAGTTCGGAACACTGAAGCTTTCTTT. The variable domain in full, completed from reference TRBV7-9 and TRBJ1-1, reads DTGVSQNPRHKITKRGQNVTFRCDPISEHNRLYWYRQTLGQGPEFLTYFQNEAQLEKSRLLSDRFSAERPKGSFSTLEIQRTEQGDSAMYLCASSLVRNTEAFFGQGTRLTVV.

The CDR3 region has the DNA TGTGCCAGCAGCCTCGGGACCCCCCTAACACACAATGAGCAGTTCTTC. Protein: CASSLGTPLTHNEQFF. The chain uses TRBV7-9 and TRBJ2-1, with D perhaps matching TRBD1 or TRBD2 (5 bases each). This CDR3 is 16 amino acids long. Germline V CDR1 and CDR2: SEHNR, FQNEAQ (reference sequence). With 5 bases removed from V and 5 bases from J, the gap between germline ends came to 19 bases. The whole variable domain, filled in from reference TRBV7-9 and TRBJ2-1, reads DTGVSQNPRHKITKRGQNVTFRCDPISEHNRLYWYRQTLGQGPEFLTYFQNEAQLEKSRLLSDRFSAERPKGSFSTLEIQRTEQGDSAMYLCASSLGTPLTHNEQFFGPGTRLTVL.

This clonotype appeared a few times. V is TRBV7-8 and J is TRBJ2-3; D ambiguous. From germline, CDR1 is SGHVS and CDR2 FQNEAQ. The CDR3 covers 17 residues. V lost 5 bases to trimming and J lost 2 bases, with 20 bases between them. CDR3 sequence (DNA): TGTGCCAGCAGCCGCCCACCAAGAAAGGACCACACAGATACGCAGTATTTT. Protein product: CASSRPPRKDHTDTQYF.

The chain recombines TRBV6-1 with TRBJ1-2; D is possibly TRBD1 (5 bases). CDR1 is MNHNS, CDR2 SASEGT, per germline. Trimming took off 0 bases at V and 3 bases at J, with 17 bases between the two ends. The CDR3 loop spans 17 amino acids. Here the CDR3 DNA reads TGTGCCAGCAGTGAAGCGCTATATCGCCGCAGGGACTATGGCTACACCTTC. It encodes CASSEALYRRRDYGYTF.

The chain is built from TRBV5-5 and TRBJ2-3; 8 positions agree with TRBD1. The CDR3 is 14 amino acids. Germline loops: CDR1 SGHKS, CDR2 YYEKEE (reference sequence). The junction had 1 base not matched to a gene; V was cut back by 0 bases and J by 4 bases. Here the CDR3 reads CASSLEQGADTQYF. The DNA for the CDR3 is TGTGCCAGCAGCTTGGAACAGGGGGCAGATACGCAGTATTTT.